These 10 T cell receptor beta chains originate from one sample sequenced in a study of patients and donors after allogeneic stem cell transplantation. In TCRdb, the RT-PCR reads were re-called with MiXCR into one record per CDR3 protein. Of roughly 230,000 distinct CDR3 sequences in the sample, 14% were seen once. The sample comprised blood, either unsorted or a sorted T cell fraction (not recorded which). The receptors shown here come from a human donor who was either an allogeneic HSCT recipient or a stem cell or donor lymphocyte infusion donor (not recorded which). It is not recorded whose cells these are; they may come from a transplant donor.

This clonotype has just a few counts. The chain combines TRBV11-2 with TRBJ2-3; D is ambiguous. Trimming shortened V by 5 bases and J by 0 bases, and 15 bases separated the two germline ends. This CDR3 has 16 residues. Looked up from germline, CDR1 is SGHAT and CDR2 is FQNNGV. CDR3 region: CASSPGNGRSTDTQYF. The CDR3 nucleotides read TGTGCCAGCAGCCCAGGAAACGGGCGCAGCACAGATACGCAGTATTTT.

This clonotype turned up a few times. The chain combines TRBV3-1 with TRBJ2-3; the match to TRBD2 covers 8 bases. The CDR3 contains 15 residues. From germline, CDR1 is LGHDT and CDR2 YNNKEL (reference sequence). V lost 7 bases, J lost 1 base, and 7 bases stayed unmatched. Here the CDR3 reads CASTGGGFGTDTQYF. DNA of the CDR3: TGTGCCAGCACCGGGGGGGGGTTTGGCACAGATACGCAGTATTTT.

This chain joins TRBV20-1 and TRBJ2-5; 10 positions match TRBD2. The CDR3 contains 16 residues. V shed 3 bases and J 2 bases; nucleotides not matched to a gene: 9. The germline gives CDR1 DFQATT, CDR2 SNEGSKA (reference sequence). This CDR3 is CSASHRLAGVQETQYF. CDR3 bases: TGCAGTGCTAGCCACCGCCTAGCGGGAGTGCAAGAGACCCAGTACTTC.

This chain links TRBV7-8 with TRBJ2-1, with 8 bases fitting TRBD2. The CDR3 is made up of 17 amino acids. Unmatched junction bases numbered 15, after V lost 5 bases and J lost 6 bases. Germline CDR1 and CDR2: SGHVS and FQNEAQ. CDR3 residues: CASSTYRAGGRVNEQFF. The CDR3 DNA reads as TGTGCCAGCAGCACTTACAGGGCGGGAGGAAGGGTCAATGAGCAGTTCTTC.

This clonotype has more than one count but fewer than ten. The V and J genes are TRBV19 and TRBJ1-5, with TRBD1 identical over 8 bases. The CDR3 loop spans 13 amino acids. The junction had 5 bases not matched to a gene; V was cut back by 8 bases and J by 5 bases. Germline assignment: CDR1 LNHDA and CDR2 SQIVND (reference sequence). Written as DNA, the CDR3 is TGTGCCAGTCAAAAGGGACAGGATCAGCCCCAGCATTTT. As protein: CASQKGQDQPQHF.

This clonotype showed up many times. The CDR3, as DNA: TGTGCCAGCTCACCGGGACAAAGCGACCTTTATGGCTACACCTTC. Amino acids: CASSPGQSDLYGYTF. The genes are TRBV18 and TRBJ1-2, with TRBD1 as a possible D gene (6 bases). The CDR3 loop spans 15 amino acids. Germline CDR1 KGHSH, CDR2 LQKENI. V gave up 3 bases and J gave up 5 bases, with 16 bases separating them.

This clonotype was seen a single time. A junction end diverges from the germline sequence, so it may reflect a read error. The CDR3 nucleotides read TGCAGCGCTTTTAGCGGGGATCGAACCTTC. As protein: CSAFSGDRTF. The chain employs TRBV29-1 and TRBJ2-1; 8 nucleotides agree with TRBD2. Germline V gives CDR1 SQVTM, CDR2 ANQGSEA. This CDR3 spans 10 amino acids.

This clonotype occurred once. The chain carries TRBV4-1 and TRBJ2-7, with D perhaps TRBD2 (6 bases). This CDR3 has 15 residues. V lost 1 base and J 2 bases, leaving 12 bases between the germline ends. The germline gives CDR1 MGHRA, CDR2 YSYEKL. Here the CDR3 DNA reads TGCGCCAGCAGCCAAGGGGGCTGGGGGGCCTACGAGCAGTACTTC. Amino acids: CASSQGGWGAYEQYF.

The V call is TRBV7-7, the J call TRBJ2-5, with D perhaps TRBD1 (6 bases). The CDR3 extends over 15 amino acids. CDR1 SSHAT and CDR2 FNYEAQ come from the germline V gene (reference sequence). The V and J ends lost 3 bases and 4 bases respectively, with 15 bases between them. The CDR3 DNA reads TGTGCCAGCAGCTTTTACCAGGGGCAAGGAGAGACCCAGTACTTC. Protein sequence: CASSFYQGQGETQYF.

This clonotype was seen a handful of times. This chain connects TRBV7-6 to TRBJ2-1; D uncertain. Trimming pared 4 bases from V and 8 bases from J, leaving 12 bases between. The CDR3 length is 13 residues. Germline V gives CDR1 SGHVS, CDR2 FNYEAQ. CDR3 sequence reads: CASSSKYRDEQFF. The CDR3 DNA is TGTGCCAGCAGCTCGAAATATCGCGATGAGCAGTTCTTC.